This TCR beta chain was captured by sequencing in a study of blood T cell repertoires in COVID-19. Study context: Acute-phase and convalescent COVID-19 samples originated in the United States, Italy and Spain. Sample material is recorded as cDNA or gDNA derived from T cells, B-cell-depleted T cells, or PBMCs.

The CDR3 is 16 amino acids. Between the trimmed V and J ends, which lost 5 bases and 3 bases, there was a span of 16 bases. Germline CDR1 reads SGHTA; CDR2 reads FQGTGA. Original methodology: Amplification of reference gene primers was used by the study to estimate nucleated cell counts. Assay: immunoSEQ multiplex PCR; the TCRdb copy retains only in-frame clones and omits some. The DNA gave D and trimming, while V, J and clone size come from that table. The data show about 100,000 clones, less than 90% seen once. The source material was peripheral blood. The J gene is TRBJ1-4, the V gene TRBV7-3; D is perhaps TRBD1 (6 bases). This TCR was recovered from a human donor in a cohort sampled during active COVID-19. The CDR3 nucleotides are TGTGCCAGCAGCGCCCTCGACAGGACAGCTAATGAAAAACTGTTTTTT. It codes for CASSALDRTANEKLFF.